A single sample is the source of the 20 T cell receptor beta chains below, sequenced in a study of human T cells and chemical hapten exposure. Total RNA came from unfractionated whole blood. MiXCR was run by TCRdb on the 5' RACE reads, yielding one entry per CDR3 protein. The data contain 110,000 or so distinct CDR3 sequences, approximately 19% of them singletons. These receptor sequences come from a human donor in good health.

Concerning this clonotype itself: One end of the junction is discordant with germline, which a read error may explain. The chain combines TRBV6-5 with TRBJ1-1; possibly TRBD1 for D (5 bases). The CDR3 has 11 amino acids. From germline, CDR1 is MNHEY and CDR2 SVGAGI. This chain's CDR3 is CGSTTGGAAFF. The CDR3 DNA is TGTGGCAGCACCACGGGAGGGGCCGCTTTCTTT.

The chain links TRBV5-5 to TRBJ2-1; no clear D. CDR3 length: 18 residues. Trimming left V 4 bases short and J 4 bases short, with 24 bases between. Germline CDR1 reads SGHKS; CDR2 reads YYEKEE (reference sequence). CDR3 sequence reads: CASSNLFTGPSLYNEQFF. In DNA form, the CDR3 reads TGTGCCAGCAGCAACCTTTTCACCGGGCCCTCACTTTACAATGAGCAGTTCTTC.

This clonotype has only a few counts. The chain recombines TRBV29-1 with TRBJ2-3; perhaps TRBD1 as D (6 bases). The germline CDR1 and CDR2 sequences are SQVTM and ANQGSEA. V lost 8 bases and J lost 2, with 14 bases in between. This CDR3 region has 13 residues. The CDR3 loop is CSTGTIHTDTQYF. The CDR3 coding sequence is TGCAGCACCGGGACAATACACACAGATACGCAGTATTTT.

This chain links TRBV3-1 with TRBJ1-1; 7 positions agree with TRBD1. V shed 1 base and J 4 bases; nucleotides not matched to a gene: 15. Germline V gene sequence: CDR1 LGHDT, CDR2 YNNKEL (reference sequence). This CDR3 has 18 amino acids. This CDR3 reads CASSQVAQGRVGGTEAFF. CDR3 in DNA: TGTGCCAGCAGCCAAGTCGCACAGGGGAGAGTTGGTGGCACTGAAGCTTTCTTT. The complete variable domain, with remaining parts taken from reference TRBV3-1 and TRBJ1-1, reads DTAVSQTPKYLVTQMGNDKSIKCEQNLGHDTMYWYKQDSKKFLKIMFSYNNKELIINETVPNRFSPKSPDKAHLNLHINSLELGDSAVYFCASSQVAQGRVGGTEAFFGQGTRLTVV.

The chain combines TRBV20-1 with TRBJ1-5; D uncertain. Trimming shortened V by 3 bases and J by 4 bases, and 7 bases separated the two germline ends. The CDR3 length is 12 residues. The germline V gene has CDR1 DFQATT and CDR2 SNEGSKA (reference sequence). Here the CDR3 reads CSARGGNQPQHF. CDR3 DNA sequence: TGCAGTGCTAGGGGAGGGAATCAGCCCCAGCATTTT.

This clonotype was counted between two and nine times. The V call is TRBV29-1, the J call TRBJ2-1, with D unclear. Per germline, CDR1 SQVTM and CDR2 ANQGSEA. The V gene lost 3 bases and the J gene lost 4 bases, with 4 bases spanning the gap. CDR3 length: 11 residues. The CDR3: CSVDKYNEQFF. CDR3 coding DNA: TGCAGCGTTGACAAATACAATGAGCAGTTCTTC.

This clonotype was seen a few times. The rearrangement uses TRBV6-5 and TRBJ1-2; no clear D. Looked up from germline, CDR1 is MNHEY and CDR2 is SVGAGI. This CDR3 contains 14 residues. With 5 bases removed from V and 2 bases from J, the gap between germline ends came to 12 bases. The CDR3 region is CASSPRTVNYGYTF. The DNA for the CDR3 is TGTGCCAGCAGTCCCCGGACGGTGAACTATGGCTACACCTTC.

The chain uses TRBV28 and TRBJ2-5, with D tentatively TRBD1 (8 bases). This CDR3 spans 15 amino acids. Germline-derived CDR1 and CDR2 are MDHEN and SYDVKM. Trimming shortened V by 6 bases and J by 2 bases, and 16 bases separated the two germline ends. CDR3 coding DNA: TGTGCCAGCAGACCCCTACAGGGGGGGCAAGAGACCCAGTACTTC. This translates into CASRPLQGGQETQYF.

The sample holds a few counts of this clonotype. This chain uses TRBV29-1 with TRBJ1-1; TRBD1 matches 7 bases. Germline-derived CDR1 and CDR2 are SQVTM and ANQGSEA. After removal of 1 base from V and 5 bases from J, the junction contained 7 bases not matched to a gene. The CDR3 covers 14 residues. The CDR3 protein is CSVEVQGGRTEAFF. In DNA, the CDR3 is TGCAGCGTTGAAGTCCAGGGGGGGAGGACTGAAGCTTTCTTT.

This clonotype showed up just a few times. The CDR3 nucleotides are TGTGCCAGCAGACCAGGGCACTATAATTCACCCCTCCACTTT. This encodes CASRPGHYNSPLHF. This chain joins TRBV28 and TRBJ1-6, with D possibly matching TRBD1 (5 bases). CDR3 length: 14 amino acids. V was shortened by 6 bases and J by 3 bases, with 9 bases between the two germline ends. Germline loops: CDR1 MDHEN, CDR2 SYDVKM.

The rearrangement uses TRBV28 and TRBJ1-5; D is uncertain. V lost 2 bases and J lost 4, with 15 bases in between. CDR1 MDHEN and CDR2 SYDVKM come from the germline V gene. This CDR3 has 16 amino acids. The CDR3 DNA reads TGTGCCAGCAGTTTAGGAATAGGACGGATTAATCAGCCCCAGCATTTT. Translating it yields CASSLGIGRINQPQHF.

This clonotype has more than one count but fewer than ten. The rearrangement links TRBV11-2 to TRBJ2-1, with 11 bases aligning to TRBD2. Germline V gives CDR1 SGHAT, CDR2 FQNNGV. The CDR3 length is 18 residues. The ends lost 5 bases at V and 0 bases at J; junction bases unmatched: 9. Here the CDR3 reads CASSPRLAGMSSYNEQFF. CDR3 bases: TGTGCCAGCAGCCCGCGACTAGCGGGAATGAGCTCCTACAATGAGCAGTTCTTC.

This clonotype was seen a few times. The J gene is TRBJ1-5, the V gene TRBV20-1, with D possibly matching TRBD1 (5 bases). V was pared by 3 bases and J by 2 bases, with 8 bases between. Germline V gives CDR1 DFQATT, CDR2 SNEGSKA (reference sequence). The CDR3 is 13 amino acids. The CDR3: CSASKGGNQPQHF. CDR3 bases: TGCAGTGCTAGTAAAGGGGGCAATCAGCCCCAGCATTTT.

DNA of the CDR3: TGTGCCAGCAGCCCGCTAGCGGGAGTAACAGAGACCCAGTACTTC. Protein product: CASSPLAGVTETQYF. The rearrangement joins TRBV3-1 to TRBJ2-5, with 10 bases aligning to TRBD2. There are 15 residues in the CDR3. The J segment lost 4 bases and the V segment lost 4 bases, leaving 6 bases of the junction unmatched. Germline assignment: CDR1 LGHDT and CDR2 YNNKEL (reference sequence).

The V call is TRBV20-1, the J call TRBJ1-2; unclear D gene. Germline V gives CDR1 DFQATT, CDR2 SNEGSKA (reference sequence). The CDR3 runs to 16 residues. V dropped 3 bases and J dropped 0 bases, with 17 bases sitting between them. The CDR3 nucleotides are TGCAGTGCTAGCTCCGCCGGGCAAGAAGCTAACTATGGCTACACCTTC. Residues: CSASSAGQEANYGYTF.

The chain combines TRBV7-8 with TRBJ2-5; 15 nucleotides align to TRBD2. The V and J ends lost 4 bases and 2 bases, in that order; junction bases with no gene match: 5. This CDR3 contains 17 residues. Germline V lookup: CDR1 SGHVS, CDR2 FQNEAQ. The CDR3 DNA reads as TGTGCCAGCAGCTCCGGACTAGCGGGAGGGTATCAAGAGACCCAGTACTTC. It is translated as CASSSGLAGGYQETQYF.

This sequence joins TRBV6-5 and TRBJ2-1, with 8 bases that match TRBD1. V lost 6 bases to trimming and J lost 6 bases; unmatched junction nucleotides: 7. Per germline, CDR1 MNHEY and CDR2 SVGAGI. The CDR3 contains 14 residues. In nucleotides, the CDR3 is TGTGCCAGCAGACCCCAGGGGGCGGGCAATGAGCAGTTCTTC. As protein: CASRPQGAGNEQFF.

This clonotype was detected a few times. The CDR3 is CASRQGGYEQFF. CDR3 sequence (DNA): TGTGCCAGCCGCCAAGGGGGCTATGAGCAGTTCTTC. This chain uses TRBV12-3 or TRBV12-4 with TRBJ2-1, with 7 bases fitting TRBD1. The V segment lost 8 bases and the J segment 8 bases; nucleotides outside the gene matches: 6. The CDR3 spans 12 residues.

There are a few counts of this clonotype. CDR3 in DNA: TGTGCCAGCAGTAGTATTACGACAGGCGTTAATACCTATGGCTACACCTTC. As protein: CASSSITTGVNTYGYTF. The V gene is TRBV6-1, the J gene TRBJ1-2; a weak D match, TRBD1 (6 bases). The CDR3 is 17 amino acids. Trimming took 5 bases from V and 4 from J, leaving 23 bases between them. The germline V gene encodes CDR1 MNHNS and CDR2 SASEGT.

The chain has TRBV27 and TRBJ1-1, with D tentatively TRBD1 (5 bases). The CDR3 contains 15 residues. Germline V lookup: CDR1 MNHEY, CDR2 SMNVEV (reference sequence). The V end was cut by 2 bases, the J end by 3 bases, with 13 bases between. For the CDR3, the DNA is TGTGCCAGCAGTTTACAGGGTAGGTTAGACACTGAAGCTTTCTTT. Protein product: CASSLQGRLDTEAFF.